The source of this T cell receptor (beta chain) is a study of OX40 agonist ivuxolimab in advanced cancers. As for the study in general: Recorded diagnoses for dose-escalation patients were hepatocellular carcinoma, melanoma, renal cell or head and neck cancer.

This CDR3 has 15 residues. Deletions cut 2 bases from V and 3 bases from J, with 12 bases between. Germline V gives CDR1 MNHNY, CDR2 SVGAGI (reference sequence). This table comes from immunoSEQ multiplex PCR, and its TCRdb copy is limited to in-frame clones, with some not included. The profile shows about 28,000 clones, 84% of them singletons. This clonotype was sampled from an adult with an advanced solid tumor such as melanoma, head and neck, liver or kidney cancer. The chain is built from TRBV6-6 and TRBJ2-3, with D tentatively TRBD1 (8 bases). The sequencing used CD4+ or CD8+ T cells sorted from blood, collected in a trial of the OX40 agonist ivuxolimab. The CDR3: CASSYHRGGTDTQYF. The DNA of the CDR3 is TGTGCCAGCAGTTACCACAGGGGGGGGACAGATACGCAGTATTTT.